This T cell receptor beta chain was captured by sequencing in a study of blood T cells in healthy people across ages. Sample-barcoded 5' priming and a J-beta primer mix drove a second PCR of 7 to 11 cycles. TCRdb ran MiXCR on the 5' RACE reads and lists one entry per CDR3 protein. Altogether nearly 800,000 distinct CDR3 sequences are present, 20% to 25% being singletons, with the ten largest covering under 4.5%. The germline CDR1 and CDR2 sequences are SGHTA and FQGNSA. The CDR3 runs to 16 residues. V lost 5 bases and J 4 bases, leaving 18 bases between the germline ends. This clonotype was found a few times. The same sample was also used in a study of T cells of mothers and their children.

Sequencing was done on a sample of blood. The source of this sequence is a boy aged 5 to 17 in good health. V usage is TRBV7-2 and J usage is TRBJ2-1; D unclear. The DNA of the CDR3 is TGTGCCAGCAGCCGGTCCTTCGGCGGAGCTTACAATGAGCAGTTCTTC. Protein: CASSRSFGGAYNEQFF.